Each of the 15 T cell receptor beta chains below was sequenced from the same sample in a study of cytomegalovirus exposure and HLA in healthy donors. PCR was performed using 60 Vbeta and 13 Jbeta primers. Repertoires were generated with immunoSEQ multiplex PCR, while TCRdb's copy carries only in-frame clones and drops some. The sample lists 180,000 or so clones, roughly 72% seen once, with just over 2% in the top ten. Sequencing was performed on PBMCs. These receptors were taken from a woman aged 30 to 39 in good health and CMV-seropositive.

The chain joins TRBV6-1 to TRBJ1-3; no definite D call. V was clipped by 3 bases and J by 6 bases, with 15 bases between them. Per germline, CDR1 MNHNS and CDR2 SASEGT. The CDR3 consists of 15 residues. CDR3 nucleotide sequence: TGTGCCAGCAGTGATATGCGTGTCTTTGCAAACACCATATATTTT. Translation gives CASSDMRVFANTIYF.

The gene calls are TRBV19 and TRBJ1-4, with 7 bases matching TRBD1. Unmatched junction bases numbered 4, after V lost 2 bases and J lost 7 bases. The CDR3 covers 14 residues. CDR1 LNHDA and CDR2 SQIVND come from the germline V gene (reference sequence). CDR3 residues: CASSISGGPEKLFF. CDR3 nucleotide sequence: TGTGCCAGTAGTATATCAGGGGGACCTGAAAAACTGTTTTTT.

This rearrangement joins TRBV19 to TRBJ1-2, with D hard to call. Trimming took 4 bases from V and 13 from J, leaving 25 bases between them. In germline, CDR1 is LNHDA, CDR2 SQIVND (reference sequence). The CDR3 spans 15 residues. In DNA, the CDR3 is TGTGCCAGTAGTACGCCCTCCACTACCCGGCGGGGTTCCACCTTC. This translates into CASSTPSTTRRGSTF.

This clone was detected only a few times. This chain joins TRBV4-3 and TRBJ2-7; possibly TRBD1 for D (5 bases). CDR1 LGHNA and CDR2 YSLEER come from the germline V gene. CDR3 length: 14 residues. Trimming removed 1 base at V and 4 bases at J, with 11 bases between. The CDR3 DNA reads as TGCGCCAGCAGCCAAGGCGATCAGGGTTACGAGCAGTACTTC. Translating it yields CASSQGDQGYEQYF.

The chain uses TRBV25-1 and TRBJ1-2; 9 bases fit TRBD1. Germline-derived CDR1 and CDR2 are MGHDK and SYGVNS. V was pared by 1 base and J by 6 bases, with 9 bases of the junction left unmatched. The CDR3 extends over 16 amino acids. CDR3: CASSESGPGQGNGYTF. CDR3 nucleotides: TGTGCCAGCAGTGAATCTGGTCCGGGACAGGGAAATGGCTACACCTTC.

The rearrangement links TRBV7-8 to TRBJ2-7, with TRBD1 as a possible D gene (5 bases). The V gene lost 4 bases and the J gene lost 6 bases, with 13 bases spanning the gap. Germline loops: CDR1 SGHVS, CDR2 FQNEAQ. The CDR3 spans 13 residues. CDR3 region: CASSSGSFGEQYF. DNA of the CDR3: TGTGCCAGCAGCTCAGGGTCCTTTGGCGAGCAGTACTTC.

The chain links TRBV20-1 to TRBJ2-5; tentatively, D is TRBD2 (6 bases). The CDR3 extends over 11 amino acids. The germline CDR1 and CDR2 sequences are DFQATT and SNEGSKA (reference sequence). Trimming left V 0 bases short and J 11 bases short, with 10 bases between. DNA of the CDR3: TGCAGTGCTAGAGATGGAGGGCTTCAGTACTTC. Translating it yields CSARDGGLQYF.

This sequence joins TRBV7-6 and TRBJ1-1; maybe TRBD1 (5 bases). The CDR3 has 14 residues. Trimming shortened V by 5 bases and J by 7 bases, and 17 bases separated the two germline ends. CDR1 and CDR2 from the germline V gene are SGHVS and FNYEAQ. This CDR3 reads CASSGGDQFVEAFF. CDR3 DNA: TGTGCCAGCAGCGGGGGGGACCAGTTTGTTGAAGCTTTCTTT.

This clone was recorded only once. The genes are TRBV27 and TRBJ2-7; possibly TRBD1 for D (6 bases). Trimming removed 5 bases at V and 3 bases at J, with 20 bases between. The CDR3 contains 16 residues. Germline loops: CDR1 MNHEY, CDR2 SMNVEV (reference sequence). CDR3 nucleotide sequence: TGTGCCAGCAGTCTCTCCCTTGGGACACCAGTCTACGAGCAGTACTTC. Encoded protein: CASSLSLGTPVYEQYF.

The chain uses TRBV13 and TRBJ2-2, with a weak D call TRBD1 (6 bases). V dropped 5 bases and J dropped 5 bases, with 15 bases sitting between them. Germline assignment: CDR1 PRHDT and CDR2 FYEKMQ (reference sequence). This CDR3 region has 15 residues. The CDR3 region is CASSPYRELTGELFF. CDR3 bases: TGTGCCAGCAGCCCCTACAGGGAATTAACCGGGGAGCTGTTTTTT.

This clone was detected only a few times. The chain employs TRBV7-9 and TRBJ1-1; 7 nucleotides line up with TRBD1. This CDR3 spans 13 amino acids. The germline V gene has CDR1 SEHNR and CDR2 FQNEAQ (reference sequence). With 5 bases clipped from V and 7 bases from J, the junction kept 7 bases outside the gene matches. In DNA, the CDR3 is TGTGCCAGCAGCCAACAGGGGCTCCATGAAGCTTTCTTT. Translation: CASSQQGLHEAFF.

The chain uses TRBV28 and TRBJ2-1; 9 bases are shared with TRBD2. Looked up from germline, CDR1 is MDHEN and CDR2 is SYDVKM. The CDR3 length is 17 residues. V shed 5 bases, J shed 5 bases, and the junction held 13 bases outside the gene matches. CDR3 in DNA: TGTGCCAGCAGTCGCCCGTCGGCGGGGGGGCCGGACAATGAGCAGTTCTTC. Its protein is CASSRPSAGGPDNEQFF.

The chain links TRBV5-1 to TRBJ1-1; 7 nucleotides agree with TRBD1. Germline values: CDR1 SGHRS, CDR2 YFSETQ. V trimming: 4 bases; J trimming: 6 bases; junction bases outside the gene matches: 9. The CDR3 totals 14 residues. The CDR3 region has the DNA TGCGCCAGCAGCACTTACAGGGGAAACGCTGAAGCTTTCTTT. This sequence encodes CASSTYRGNAEAFF.

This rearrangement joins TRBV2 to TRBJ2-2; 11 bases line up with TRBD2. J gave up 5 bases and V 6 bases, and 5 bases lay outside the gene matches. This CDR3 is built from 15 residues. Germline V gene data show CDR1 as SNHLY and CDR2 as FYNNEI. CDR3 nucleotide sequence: TGTGCCAGCAGGTTACTAGCGGGAGATACCGGGGAGCTGTTTTTT. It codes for CASRLLAGDTGELFF.

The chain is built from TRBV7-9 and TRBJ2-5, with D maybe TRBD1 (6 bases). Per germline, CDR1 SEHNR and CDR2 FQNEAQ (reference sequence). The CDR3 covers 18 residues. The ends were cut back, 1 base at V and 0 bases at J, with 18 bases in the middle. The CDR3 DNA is TGTGCCAGCAGCTTAGATTTTTCAGGACAGAAGTACCAAGAGACCCAGTACTTC. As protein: CASSLDFSGQKYQETQYF. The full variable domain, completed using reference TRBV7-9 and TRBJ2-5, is DTGVSQNPRHKITKRGQNVTFRCDPISEHNRLYWYRQTLGQGPEFLTYFQNEAQLEKSRLLSDRFSAERPKGSFSTLEIQRTEQGDSAMYLCASSLDFSGQKYQETQYFGPGTRLLVL.